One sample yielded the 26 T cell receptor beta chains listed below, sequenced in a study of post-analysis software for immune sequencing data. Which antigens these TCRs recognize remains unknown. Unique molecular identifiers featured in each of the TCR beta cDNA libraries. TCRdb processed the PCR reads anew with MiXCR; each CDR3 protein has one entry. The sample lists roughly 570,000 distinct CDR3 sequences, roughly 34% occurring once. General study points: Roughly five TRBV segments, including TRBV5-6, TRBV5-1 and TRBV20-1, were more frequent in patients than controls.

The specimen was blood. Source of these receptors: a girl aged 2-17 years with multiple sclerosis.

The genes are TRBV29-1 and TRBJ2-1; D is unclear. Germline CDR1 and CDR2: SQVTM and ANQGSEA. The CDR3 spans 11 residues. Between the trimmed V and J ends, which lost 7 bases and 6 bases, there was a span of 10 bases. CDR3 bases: TGCAGCGGGGGTTTCGGCAATGAGCAGTTCTTC. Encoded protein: CSGGFGNEQFF.

The CDR3, as DNA: TGTGCCAGCAGGGACGGGGTTAACTATGGCTACACCTTC. Protein product: CASRDGVNYGYTF. The rearrangement links TRBV6-5 to TRBJ1-2, with D unresolved. The germline V gene encodes CDR1 MNHEY and CDR2 SVGAGI. The CDR3 is 13 residues long. V shed 6 bases and J shed 1 base, with 9 bases lying between them.

CDR3 coding DNA: TGCGCCAGCAGCCAGGGACAGTTGGGGAATCAGCCCCAGCATTTT. It translates to CASSQGQLGNQPQHF. The V call is TRBV4-1, the J call TRBJ1-5; 7 bases are a match to TRBD1. CDR3 size: 15 residues. The V segment lost 3 bases and the J segment 4 bases; nucleotides outside the gene matches: 6. Germline-derived CDR1 and CDR2 are MGHRA and YSYEKL.

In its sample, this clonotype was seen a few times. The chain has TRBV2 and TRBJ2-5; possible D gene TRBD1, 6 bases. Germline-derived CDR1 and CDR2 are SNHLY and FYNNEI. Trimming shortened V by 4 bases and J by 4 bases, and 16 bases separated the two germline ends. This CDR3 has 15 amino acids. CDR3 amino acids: CASSGPGVGAETQYF. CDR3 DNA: TGTGCCAGCAGTGGGCCAGGGGTCGGGGCAGAGACCCAGTACTTC.

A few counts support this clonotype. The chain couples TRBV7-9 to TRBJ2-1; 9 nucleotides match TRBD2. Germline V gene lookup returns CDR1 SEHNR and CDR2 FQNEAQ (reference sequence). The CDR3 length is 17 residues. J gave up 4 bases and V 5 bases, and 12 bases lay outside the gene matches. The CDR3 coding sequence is TGTGCCAGCAGCCCACCCCCACGAGCGGGGGGATACAATGAGCAGTTCTTC. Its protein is CASSPPPRAGGYNEQFF. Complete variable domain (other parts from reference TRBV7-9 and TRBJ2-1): DTGVSQNPRHKITKRGQNVTFRCDPISEHNRLYWYRQTLGQGPEFLTYFQNEAQLEKSRLLSDRFSAERPKGSFSTLEIQRTEQGDSAMYLCASSPPPRAGGYNEQFFGPGTRLTVL.

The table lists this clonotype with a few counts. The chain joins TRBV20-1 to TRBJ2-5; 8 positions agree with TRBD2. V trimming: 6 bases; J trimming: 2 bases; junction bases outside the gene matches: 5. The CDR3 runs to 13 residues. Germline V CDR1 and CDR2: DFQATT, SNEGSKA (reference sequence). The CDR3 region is CSAPGGEQETQYF. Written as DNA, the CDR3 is TGCAGTGCCCCGGGGGGGGAACAAGAGACCCAGTACTTC.

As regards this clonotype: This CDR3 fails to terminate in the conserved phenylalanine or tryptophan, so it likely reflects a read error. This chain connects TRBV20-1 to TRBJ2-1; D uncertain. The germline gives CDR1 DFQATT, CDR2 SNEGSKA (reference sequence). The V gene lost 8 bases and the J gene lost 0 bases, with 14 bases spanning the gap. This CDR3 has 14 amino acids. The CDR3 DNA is TGCAGTTCATCGCAATGGGCCTCCTACAATGAGCAGTTCTGC. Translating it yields CSSSQWASYNEQFC.

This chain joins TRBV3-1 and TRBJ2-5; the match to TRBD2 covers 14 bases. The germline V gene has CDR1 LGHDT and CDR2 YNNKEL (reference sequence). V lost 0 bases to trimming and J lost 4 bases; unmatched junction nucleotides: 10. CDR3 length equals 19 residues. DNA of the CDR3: TGTGCCAGCAGCCAAGAGACTAGCGGGGGGGCCAAGCATCGAGAGACCCAGTACTTC. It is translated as CASSQETSGGAKHRETQYF.

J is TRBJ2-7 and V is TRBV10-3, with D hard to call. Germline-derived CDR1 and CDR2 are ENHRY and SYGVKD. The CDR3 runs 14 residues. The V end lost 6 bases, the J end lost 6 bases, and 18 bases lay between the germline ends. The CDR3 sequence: CAISPDPWKGEQYF. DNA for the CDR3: TGTGCCATCAGCCCGGACCCTTGGAAAGGCGAGCAGTACTTC.

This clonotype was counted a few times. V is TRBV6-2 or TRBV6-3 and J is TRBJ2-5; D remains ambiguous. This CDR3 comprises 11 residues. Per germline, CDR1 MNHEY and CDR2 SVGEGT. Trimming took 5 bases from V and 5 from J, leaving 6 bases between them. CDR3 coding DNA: TGTGCCAGCAGTCGGTGGGAGACCCAGTACTTC. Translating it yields CASSRWETQYF.

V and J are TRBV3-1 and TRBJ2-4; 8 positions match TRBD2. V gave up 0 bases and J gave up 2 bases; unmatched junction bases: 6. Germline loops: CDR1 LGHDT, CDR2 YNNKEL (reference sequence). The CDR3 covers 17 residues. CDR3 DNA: TGTGCCAGCAGCCAAGATTCGGGGGGGAGGACCAAAAACATTCAGTACTTC. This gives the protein CASSQDSGGRTKNIQYF.

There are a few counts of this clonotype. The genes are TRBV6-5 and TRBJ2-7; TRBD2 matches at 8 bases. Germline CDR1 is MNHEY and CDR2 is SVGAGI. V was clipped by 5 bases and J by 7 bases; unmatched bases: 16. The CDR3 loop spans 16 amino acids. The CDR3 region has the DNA TGTGCCAGCAGTCAGACCTCGCGGGGGGCTAACAATGAGCAGTACTTC. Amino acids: CASSQTSRGANNEQYF.

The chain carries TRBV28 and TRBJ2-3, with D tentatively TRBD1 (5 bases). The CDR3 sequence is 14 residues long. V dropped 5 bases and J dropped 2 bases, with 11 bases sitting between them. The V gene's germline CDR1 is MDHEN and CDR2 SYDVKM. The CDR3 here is CASSIQGNTDTQYF. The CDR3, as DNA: TGTGCCAGCAGTATCCAGGGTAACACAGATACGCAGTATTTT.

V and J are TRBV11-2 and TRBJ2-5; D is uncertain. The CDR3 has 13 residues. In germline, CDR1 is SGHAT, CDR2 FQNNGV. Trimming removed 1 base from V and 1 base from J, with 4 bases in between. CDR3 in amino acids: CASSLATQETQYF. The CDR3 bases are TGTGCCAGCAGCTTAGCCACCCAAGAGACCCAGTACTTC. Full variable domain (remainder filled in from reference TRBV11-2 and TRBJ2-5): EAGVAQSPRYKIIEKRQSVAFWCNPISGHATLYWYQQILGQGPKLLIQFQNNGVVDDSQLPKDRFSAERLKGVDSTLKIQPAKLEDSAVYLCASSLATQETQYFGPGTRLLVL.

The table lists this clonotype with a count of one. CDR3 in DNA: TGTGCCAGCAGTTCCAATCAGCACAGAAACATTCAGTACTTC. As protein: CASSSNQHRNIQYF. The V call is TRBV6-6, the J call TRBJ2-4; D is undetermined. The CDR3 length is 14 residues. Per the germline V gene, CDR1 is MNHNY and CDR2 is SVGAGI (reference sequence). V gave up 4 bases and J gave up 6 bases, with 13 bases separating them.

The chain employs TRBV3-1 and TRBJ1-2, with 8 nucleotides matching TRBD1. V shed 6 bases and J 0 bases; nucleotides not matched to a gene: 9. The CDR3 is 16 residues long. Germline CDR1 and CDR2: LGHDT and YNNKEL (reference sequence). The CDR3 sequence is CASSIAGGFTNYGYTF. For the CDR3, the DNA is TGTGCCAGCAGTATCGCAGGGGGCTTCACTAACTATGGCTACACCTTC. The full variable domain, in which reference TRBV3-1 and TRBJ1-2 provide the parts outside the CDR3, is DTAVSQTPKYLVTQMGNDKSIKCEQNLGHDTMYWYKQDSKKFLKIMFSYNNKELIINETVPNRFSPKSPDKAHLNLHINSLELGDSAVYFCASSIAGGFTNYGYTFGSGTRLTVV.

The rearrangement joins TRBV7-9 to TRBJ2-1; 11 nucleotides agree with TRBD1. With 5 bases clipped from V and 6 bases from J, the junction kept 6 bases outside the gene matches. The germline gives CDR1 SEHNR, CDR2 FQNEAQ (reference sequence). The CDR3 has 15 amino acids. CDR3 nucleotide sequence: TGTGCCAGCAGCCCCGGGACAGGGGGTAGCAATGAGCAGTTCTTC. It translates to CASSPGTGGSNEQFF.

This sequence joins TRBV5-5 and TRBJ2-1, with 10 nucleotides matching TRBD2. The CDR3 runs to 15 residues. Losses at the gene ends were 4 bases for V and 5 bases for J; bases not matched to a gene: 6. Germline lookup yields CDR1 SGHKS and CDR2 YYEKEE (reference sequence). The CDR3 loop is CASSRTSGVDNEQFF. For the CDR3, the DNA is TGTGCCAGCAGCCGCACTAGCGGGGTGGACAATGAGCAGTTCTTC.

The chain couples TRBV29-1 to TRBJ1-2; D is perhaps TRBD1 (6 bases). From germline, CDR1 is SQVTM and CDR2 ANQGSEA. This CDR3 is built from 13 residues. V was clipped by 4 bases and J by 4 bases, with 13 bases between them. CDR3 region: CSVASGQLYGYTF. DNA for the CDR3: TGCAGCGTTGCTTCAGGACAGCTCTATGGCTACACCTTC.

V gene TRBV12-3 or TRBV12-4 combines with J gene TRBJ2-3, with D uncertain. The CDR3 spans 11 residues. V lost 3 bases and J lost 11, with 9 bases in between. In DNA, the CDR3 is TGTGCCAGCAGTTTTATGGGGAAGCAGTATTTT. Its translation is CASSFMGKQYF.

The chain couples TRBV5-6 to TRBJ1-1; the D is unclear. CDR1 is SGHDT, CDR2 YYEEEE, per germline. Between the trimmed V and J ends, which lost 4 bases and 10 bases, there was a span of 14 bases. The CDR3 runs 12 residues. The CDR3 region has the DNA TGTGCCAGCAGCGCCGGGCTTCGGGGAGCTTTCTTT. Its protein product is CASSAGLRGAFF.

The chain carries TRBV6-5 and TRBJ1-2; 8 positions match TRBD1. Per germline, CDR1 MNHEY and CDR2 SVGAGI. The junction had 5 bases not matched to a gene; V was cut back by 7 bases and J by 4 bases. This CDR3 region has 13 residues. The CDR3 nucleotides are TGTGCCAGCACGACCAGGGGGCCCTATGGCTACACCTTC. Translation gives CASTTRGPYGYTF.

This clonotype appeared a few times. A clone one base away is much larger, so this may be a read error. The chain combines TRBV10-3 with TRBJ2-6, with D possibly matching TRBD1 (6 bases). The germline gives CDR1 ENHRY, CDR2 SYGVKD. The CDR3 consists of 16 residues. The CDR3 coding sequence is TGTGCCATCGGGGCGGACAGTAGCTCTGGGGCCAACGTCCGGACTTTC. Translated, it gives CAIGADSSSGANVRTF.

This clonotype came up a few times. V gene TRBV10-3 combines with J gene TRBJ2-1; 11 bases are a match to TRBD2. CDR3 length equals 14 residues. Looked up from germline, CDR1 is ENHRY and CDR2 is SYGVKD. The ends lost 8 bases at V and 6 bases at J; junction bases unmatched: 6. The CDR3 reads CAISGTSGGNEQFF. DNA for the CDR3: TGTGCCATCTCGGGAACTAGCGGGGGCAATGAGCAGTTCTTC.

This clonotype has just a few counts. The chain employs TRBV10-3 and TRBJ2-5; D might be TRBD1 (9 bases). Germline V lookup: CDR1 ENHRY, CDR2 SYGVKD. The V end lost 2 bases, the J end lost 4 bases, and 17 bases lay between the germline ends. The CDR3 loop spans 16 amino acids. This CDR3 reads CAISEPDRGLGETQYF. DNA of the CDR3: TGTGCCATCAGTGAGCCGGACAGGGGACTAGGAGAGACCCAGTACTTC.

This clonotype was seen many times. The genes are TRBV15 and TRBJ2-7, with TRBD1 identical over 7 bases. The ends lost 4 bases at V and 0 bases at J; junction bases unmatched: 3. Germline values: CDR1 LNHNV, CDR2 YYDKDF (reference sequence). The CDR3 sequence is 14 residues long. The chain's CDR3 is CATSTGTASYEQYF. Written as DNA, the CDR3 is TGTGCCACCAGCACAGGGACAGCCTCCTACGAGCAGTACTTC.